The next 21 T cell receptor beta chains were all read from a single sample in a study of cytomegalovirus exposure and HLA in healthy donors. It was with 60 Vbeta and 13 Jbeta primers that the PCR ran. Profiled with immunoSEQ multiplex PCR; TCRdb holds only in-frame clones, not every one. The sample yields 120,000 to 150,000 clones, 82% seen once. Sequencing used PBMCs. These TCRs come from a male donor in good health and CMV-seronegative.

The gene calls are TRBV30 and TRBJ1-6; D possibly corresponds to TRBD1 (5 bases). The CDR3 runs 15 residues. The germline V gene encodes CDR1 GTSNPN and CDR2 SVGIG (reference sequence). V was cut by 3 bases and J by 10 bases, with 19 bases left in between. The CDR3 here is CAWRKTELRYSPLHF. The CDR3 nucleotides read TGTGCCTGGAGGAAGACAGAGCTAAGATACTCACCCCTCCACTTT.

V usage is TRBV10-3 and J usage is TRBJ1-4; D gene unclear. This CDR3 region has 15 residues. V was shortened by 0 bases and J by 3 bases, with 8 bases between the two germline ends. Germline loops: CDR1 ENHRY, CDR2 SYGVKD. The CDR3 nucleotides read TGTGCCATCAGTGAGTCGGCGGGAGCTAATGAAAAACTGTTTTTT. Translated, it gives CAISESAGANEKLFF.

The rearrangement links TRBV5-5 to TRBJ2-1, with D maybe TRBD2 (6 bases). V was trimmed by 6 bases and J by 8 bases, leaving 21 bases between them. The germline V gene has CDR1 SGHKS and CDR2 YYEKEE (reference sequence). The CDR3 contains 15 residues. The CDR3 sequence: CASMGGVYAQDEQFF. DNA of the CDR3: TGTGCCAGCATGGGGGGAGTTTATGCCCAAGATGAGCAGTTCTTC.

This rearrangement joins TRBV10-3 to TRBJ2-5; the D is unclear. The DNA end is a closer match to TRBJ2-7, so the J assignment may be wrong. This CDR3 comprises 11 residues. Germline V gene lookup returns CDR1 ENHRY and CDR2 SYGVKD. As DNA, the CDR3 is TGTGCCATTGGGCCCCTCTACGAGCAGTACTTC. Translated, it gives CAIGPLYEQYF.

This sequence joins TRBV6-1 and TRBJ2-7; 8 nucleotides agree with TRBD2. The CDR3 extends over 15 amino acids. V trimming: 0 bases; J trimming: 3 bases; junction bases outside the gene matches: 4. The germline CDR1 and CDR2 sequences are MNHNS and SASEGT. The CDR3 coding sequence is TGTGCCAGCAGTGAAGCGGGACTAGTAGGCTACGAGCAGTACTTC. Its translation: CASSEAGLVGYEQYF.

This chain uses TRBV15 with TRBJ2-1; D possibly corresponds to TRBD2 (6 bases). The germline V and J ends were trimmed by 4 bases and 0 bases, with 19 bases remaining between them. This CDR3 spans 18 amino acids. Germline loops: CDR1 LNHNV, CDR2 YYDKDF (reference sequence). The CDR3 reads CATSKIAEDSSSYNEQFF. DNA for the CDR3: TGTGCCACCAGCAAGATAGCGGAGGACTCAAGCTCCTACAATGAGCAGTTCTTC. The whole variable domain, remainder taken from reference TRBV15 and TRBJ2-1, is DAMVIQNPRYQVTQFGKPVTLSCSQTLNHNVMYWYQQKSSQAPKLLFHYYDKDFNNEADTPDNFQSRRPNTSFCFLDIRSPGLGDTAMYLCATSKIAEDSSSYNEQFFGPGTRLTVL.

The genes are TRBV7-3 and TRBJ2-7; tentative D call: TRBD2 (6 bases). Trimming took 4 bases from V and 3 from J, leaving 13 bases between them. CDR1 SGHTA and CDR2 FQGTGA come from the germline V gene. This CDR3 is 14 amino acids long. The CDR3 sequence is CASSYLAEGYEQYF. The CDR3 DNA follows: TGTGCCAGCAGCTACTTAGCGGAGGGCTACGAGCAGTACTTC. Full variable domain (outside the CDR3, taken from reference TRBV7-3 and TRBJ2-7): GAGVSQTPSNKVTEKGKYVELRCDPISGHTALYWYRQSLGQGPEFLIYFQGTGAADDSGLPNDRFFAVRPEGSVSTLKIQRTERGDSAVYLCASSYLAEGYEQYFGPGTRLTVT.

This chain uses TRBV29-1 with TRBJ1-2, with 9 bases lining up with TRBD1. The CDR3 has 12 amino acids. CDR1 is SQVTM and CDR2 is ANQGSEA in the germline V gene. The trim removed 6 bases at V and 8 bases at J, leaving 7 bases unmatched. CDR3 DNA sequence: TGCAGCGTCCCGTCCGGGACAGGGGGCTACACCTTC. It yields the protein CSVPSGTGGYTF.

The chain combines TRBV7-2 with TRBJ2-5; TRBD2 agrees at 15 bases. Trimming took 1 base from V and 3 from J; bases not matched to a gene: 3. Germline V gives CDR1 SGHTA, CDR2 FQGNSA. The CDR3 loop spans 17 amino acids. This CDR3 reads CASSLVGLAGGKETQYF. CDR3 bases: TGTGCCAGCAGCTTAGTAGGACTAGCGGGGGGGAAAGAGACCCAGTACTTC.

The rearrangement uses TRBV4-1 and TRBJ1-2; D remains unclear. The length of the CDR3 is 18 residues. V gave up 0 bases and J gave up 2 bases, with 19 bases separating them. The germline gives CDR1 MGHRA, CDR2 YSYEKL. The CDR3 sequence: CASSQDLGFRSVNYGYTF. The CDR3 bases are TGCGCCAGCAGCCAAGATCTGGGATTCCGTAGCGTGAACTATGGCTACACCTTC.

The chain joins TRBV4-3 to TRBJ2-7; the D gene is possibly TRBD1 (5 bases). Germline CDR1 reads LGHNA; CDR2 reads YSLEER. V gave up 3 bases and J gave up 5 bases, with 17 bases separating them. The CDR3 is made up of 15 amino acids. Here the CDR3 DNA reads TGCGCCAGCAGCCAGGAATGGGGCCGCTTCCACGAGCAGTACTTC. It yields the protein CASSQEWGRFHEQYF.

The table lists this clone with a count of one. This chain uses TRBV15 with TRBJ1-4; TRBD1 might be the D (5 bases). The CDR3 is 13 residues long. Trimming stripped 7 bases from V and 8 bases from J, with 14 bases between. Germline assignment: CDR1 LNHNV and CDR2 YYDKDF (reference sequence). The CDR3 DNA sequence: TGTGCCACCAAAAACAAGGGACTAGAAAAACTGTTTTTT. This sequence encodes CATKNKGLEKLFF.

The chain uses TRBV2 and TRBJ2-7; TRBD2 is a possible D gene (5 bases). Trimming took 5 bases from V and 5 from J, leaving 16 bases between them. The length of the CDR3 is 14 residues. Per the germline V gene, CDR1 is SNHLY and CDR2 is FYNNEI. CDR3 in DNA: TGTGCCAGCAGTCCCCACGAGGGTAGGAACGAGCAGTACTTC. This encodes CASSPHEGRNEQYF.

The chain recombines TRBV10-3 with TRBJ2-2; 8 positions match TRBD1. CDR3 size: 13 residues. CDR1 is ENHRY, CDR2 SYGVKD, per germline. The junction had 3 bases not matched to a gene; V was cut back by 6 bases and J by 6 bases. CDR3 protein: CAIRTGVAGELFF. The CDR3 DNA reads TGTGCCATCAGGACAGGGGTGGCCGGGGAGCTGTTTTTT.

CDR3 loop: CASSLRAGGEKLFF. The CDR3 bases are TGTGCCAGCAGTTTGAGGGCAGGGGGTGAAAAACTGTTTTTT. This chain joins TRBV27 and TRBJ1-4, with TRBD1 matching over 7 bases. V shed 3 bases, J shed 7 bases, and the junction held 5 bases outside the gene matches. Germline V lookup: CDR1 MNHEY, CDR2 SMNVEV (reference sequence). The CDR3 runs 14 residues.

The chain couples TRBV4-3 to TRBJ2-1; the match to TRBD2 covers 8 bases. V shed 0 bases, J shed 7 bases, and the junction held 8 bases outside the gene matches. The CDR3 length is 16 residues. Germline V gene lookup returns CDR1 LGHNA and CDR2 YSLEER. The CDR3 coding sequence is TGCGCCAGCAGCCAAGATCGGGAGGGGAGCTGGAATGAGCAGTTCTTC. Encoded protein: CASSQDREGSWNEQFF.

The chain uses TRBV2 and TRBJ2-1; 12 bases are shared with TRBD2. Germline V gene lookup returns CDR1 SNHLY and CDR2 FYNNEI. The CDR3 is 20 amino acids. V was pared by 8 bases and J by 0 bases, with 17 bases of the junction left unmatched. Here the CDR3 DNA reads TGTGCCAGCGGGTTAGTGGGACTAGCGGGTGCTCTCCTCTCCTACAATGAGCAGTTCTTC. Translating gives CASGLVGLAGALLSYNEQFF.

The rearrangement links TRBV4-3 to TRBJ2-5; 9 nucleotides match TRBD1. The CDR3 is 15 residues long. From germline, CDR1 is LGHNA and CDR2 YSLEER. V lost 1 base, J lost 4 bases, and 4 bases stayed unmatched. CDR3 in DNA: TGCGCCAGCAGCCAAGGACAGGGGGTGGGAGAGACCCAGTACTTC. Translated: CASSQGQGVGETQYF.

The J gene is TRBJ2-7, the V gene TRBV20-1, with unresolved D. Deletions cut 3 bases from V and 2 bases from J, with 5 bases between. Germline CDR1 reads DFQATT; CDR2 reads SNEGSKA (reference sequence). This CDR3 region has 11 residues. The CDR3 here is CSARGPYEQYF. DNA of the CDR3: TGCAGTGCTAGGGGCCCCTACGAGCAGTACTTC.

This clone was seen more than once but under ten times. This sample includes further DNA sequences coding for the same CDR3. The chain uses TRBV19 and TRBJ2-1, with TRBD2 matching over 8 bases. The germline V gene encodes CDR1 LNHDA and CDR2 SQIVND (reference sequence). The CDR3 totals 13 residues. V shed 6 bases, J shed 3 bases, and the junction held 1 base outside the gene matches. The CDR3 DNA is TGTGCCAGTAGGAGCGGGAGCTACAATGAGCAGTTCTTC. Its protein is CASRSGSYNEQFF. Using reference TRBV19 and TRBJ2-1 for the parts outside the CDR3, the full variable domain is DGGITQSPKYLFRKEGQNVTLSCEQNLNHDAMYWYRQDPGQGLRLIYYSQIVNDFQKGDIAEGYSVSREKKESFPLTVTSAQKNPTAFYLCASRSGSYNEQFFGPGTRLTVL.

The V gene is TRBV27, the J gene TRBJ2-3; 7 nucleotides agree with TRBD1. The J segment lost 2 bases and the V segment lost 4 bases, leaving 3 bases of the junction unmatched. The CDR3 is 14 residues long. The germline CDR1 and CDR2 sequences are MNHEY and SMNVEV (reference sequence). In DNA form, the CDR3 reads TGTGCCAGCAGTTACAGGGGTCCCACAGATACGCAGTATTTT. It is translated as CASSYRGPTDTQYF.